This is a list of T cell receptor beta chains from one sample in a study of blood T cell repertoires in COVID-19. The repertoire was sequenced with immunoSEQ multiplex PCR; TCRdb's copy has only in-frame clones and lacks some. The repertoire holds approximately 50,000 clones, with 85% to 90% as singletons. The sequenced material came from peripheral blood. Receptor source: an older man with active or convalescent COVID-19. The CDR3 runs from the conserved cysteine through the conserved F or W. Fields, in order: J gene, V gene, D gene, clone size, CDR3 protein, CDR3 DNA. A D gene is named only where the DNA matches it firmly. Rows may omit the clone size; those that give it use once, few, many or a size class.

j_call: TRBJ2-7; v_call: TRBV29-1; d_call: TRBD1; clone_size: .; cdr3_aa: CSVEVGTGGNEQYF; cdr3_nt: TGCAGCGTTGAAGTGGGGACAGGGGGCAACGAGCAGTACTTC
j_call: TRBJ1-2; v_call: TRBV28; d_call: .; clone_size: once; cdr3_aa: CASSFRDGYTF; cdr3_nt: TGTGCCAGCAGTTTCAGGGATGGCTACACCTTC
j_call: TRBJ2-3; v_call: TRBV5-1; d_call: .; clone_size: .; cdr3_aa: CASSPGEVTDTQYF; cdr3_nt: TGCGCCAGCAGCCCGGGAGAGGTGACAGATACGCAGTATTTT
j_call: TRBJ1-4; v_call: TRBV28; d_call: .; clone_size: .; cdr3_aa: CASSLLAGSNEKLFF; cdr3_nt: TGTGCCAGCAGTTTATTAGCGGGGTCTAATGAAAAACTGTTTTTT
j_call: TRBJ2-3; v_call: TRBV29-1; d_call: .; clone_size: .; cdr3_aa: CSVYTSTDTQYF; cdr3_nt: TGCAGCGTGTACACCAGCACAGATACGCAGTATTTT
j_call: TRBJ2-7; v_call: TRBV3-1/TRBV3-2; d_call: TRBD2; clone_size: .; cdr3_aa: CASSQVSGSTYEQYF; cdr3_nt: TGTGCCAGCAGCCAAGTAAGCGGGAGCACCTACGAGCAGTACTTC
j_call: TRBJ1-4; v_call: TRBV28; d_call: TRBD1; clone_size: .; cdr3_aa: CATLEGQGEKLFF; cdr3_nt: TGTGCGACCTTGGAGGGACAGGGTGAAAAACTGTTTTTT
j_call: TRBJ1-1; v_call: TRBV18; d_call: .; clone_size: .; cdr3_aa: CASSPFEGVGNTEAFF; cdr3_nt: TGTGCCAGCTCACCATTCGAGGGGGTGGGGAACACTGAAGCTTTCTTT
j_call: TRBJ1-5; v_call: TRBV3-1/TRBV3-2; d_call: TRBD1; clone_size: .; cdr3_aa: CASSQGTGGYQPQHF; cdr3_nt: TGTGCCAGCAGCCAAGGGACAGGGGGTTATCAGCCCCAGCATTTT
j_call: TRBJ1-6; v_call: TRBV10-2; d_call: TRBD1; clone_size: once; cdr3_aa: CASSETTGGSPLHF; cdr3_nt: TGCGCCAGCAGTGAGACGACAGGGGGTTCACCCCTCCACTTT
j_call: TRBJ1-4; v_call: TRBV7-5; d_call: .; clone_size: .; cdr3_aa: CVRSPFNEKLFF; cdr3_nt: TGTGTCAGAAGCCCCTTTAATGAAAAACTGTTTTTT
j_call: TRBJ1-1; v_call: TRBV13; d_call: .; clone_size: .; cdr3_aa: CASSLSGLEAFF; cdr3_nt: TGTGCCAGCAGCTTATCAGGGCTTGAAGCTTTCTTT
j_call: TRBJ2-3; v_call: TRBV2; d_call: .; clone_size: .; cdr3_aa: CASSVGTSTDTQYF; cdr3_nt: TGTGCCAGCAGTGTGGGGACTAGCACAGATACGCAGTATTTT
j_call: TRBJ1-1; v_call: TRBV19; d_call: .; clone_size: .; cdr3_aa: CASSSGGTEAFF; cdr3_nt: TGTGCCAGTAGTTCCGGGGGCACTGAAGCTTTCTTT
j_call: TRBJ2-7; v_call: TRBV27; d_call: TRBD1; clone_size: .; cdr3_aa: CASSYSDRGPYEQYF; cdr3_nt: TGTGCCAGCAGTTACTCGGACAGGGGCCCCTACGAGCAGTACTTC
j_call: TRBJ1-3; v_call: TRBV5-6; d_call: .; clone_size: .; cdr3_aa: CASSLVGASFGNTIYF; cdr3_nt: TGTGCCAGCAGCTTGGTAGGGGCATCCTTCGGAAACACCATATATTTT
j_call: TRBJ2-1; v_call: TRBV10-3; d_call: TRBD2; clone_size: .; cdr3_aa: CAISEPGLAGGYNEQFF; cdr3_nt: TGTGCCATCAGTGAGCCGGGACTAGCGGGCGGCTACAATGAGCAGTTCTTC
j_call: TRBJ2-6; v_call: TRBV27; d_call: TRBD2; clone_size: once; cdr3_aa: CASSLLGTSTLLGPGANVLTF; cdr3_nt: TGTGCCAGCAGTTTGCTCGGGACTAGCACCTTACTAGGGCCTGGGGCCAACGTCCTGACTTTC
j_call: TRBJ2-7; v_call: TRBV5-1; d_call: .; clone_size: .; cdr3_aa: CASSLGGGEYEQYF; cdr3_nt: TGCGCCAGCAGCTTAGGAGGGGGCGAGTACGAGCAGTACTTC
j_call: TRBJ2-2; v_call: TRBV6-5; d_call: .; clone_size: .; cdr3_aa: CASQHKGGGNRELFF; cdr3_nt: TGTGCCAGCCAACACAAAGGTGGAGGGAACCGGGAGCTGTTTTTT
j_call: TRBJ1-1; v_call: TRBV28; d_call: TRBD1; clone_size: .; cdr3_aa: CASTPGGSKPEAFF; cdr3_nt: TGTGCCAGCACCCCAGGGGGGAGTAAACCTGAAGCTTTCTTT
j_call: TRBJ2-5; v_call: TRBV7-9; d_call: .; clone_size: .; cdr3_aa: CASSFHRDTQTQYF; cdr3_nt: TGTGCCAGCAGCTTCCATCGGGACACGCAGACCCAGTACTTC
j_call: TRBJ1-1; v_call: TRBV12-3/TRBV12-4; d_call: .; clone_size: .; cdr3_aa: CASSLVDTEAFF; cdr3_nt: TGTGCCAGCAGTTTGGTAGACACTGAAGCTTTCTTT
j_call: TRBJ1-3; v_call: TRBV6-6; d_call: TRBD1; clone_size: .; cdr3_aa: CASSSDRVDGNTIYF; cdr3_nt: TGTGCCAGCAGTTCAGACAGGGTGGACGGAAACACCATATATTTT
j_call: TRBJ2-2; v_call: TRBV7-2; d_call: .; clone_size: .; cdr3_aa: CASSLAALETGELFF; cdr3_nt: TGTGCCAGCAGCTTAGCCGCGCTAGAGACCGGGGAGCTGTTTTTT
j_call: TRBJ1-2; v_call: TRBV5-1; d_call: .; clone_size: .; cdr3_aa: CASSFGSRGGYTF; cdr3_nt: TGCGCCAGCAGCTTCGGCTCCCGGGGGGGCTACACCTTC
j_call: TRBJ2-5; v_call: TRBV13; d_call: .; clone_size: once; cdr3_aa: CASSRTVPETQYF; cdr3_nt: TGTGCCAGCAGCAGGACAGTACCTGAGACCCAGTACTTC
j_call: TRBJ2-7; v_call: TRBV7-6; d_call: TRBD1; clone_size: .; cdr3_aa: CASSWTGGDLGTYEQYF; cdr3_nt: TGTGCCAGCAGCTGGACAGGGGGCGACTTGGGCACCTACGAGCAGTACTTC
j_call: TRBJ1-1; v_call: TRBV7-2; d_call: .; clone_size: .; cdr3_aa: CASSLKWSGTEAFF; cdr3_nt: TGTGCCAGCAGCTTAAAATGGTCCGGGACTGAAGCTTTCTTT
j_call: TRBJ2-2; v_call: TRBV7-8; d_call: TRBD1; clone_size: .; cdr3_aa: CASSSGQGALFAGELFF; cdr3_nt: TGTGCCAGCAGCTCCGGACAGGGGGCCCTCTTTGCCGGGGAGCTGTTTTTT
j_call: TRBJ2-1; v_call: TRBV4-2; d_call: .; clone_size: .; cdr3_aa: CASSQDAGQNNEQFF; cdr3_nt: TGTGCCAGCAGCCAAGATGCCGGACAGAACAATGAGCAGTTCTTC
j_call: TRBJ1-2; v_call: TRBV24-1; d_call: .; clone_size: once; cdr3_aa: CATSDLLPGVIGYTF; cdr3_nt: TGTGCCACCAGTGATTTGCTCCCCGGGGTGATTGGCTACACCTTC
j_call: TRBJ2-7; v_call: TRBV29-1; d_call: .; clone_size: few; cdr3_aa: CSARGHLSSYEQYF; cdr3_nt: TGCAGCGCCCGGGGACACTTGAGCTCCTACGAGCAGTACTTC
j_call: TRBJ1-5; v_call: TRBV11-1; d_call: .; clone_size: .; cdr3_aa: CASSSSAGAGPQHF; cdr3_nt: TGTGCCAGCAGCTCCAGTGCAGGGGCCGGACCCCAGCATTTT
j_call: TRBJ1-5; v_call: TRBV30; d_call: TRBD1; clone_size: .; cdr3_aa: CAWSATGISQPQHF; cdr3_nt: TGTGCCTGGAGTGCGACAGGGATATCTCAGCCCCAGCATTTT
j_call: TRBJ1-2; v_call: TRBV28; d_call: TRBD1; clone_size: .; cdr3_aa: CASSLLSGQGPNYGYTF; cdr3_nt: TGTGCCAGCAGTTTATTATCGGGACAGGGGCCCAACTATGGCTACACCTTC
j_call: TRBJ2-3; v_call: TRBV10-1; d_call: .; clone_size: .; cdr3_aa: CASSEREGTDTQYF; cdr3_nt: TGCGCCAGCAGTGAGCGGGAAGGCACAGATACGCAGTATTTT
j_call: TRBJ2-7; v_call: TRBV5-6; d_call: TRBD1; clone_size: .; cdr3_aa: CASSLGGRGQYEQYF; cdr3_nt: TGTGCCAGCAGCTTGGGCGGCAGGGGGCAATACGAGCAGTACTTC
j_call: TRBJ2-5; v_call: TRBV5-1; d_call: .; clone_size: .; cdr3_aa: CATKSEIETQYF; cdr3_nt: TGCGCCACCAAATCGGAGATTGAGACCCAGTACTTC
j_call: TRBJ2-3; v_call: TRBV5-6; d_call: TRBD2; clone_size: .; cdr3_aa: CASSLGLATDTQYF; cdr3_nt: TGTGCCAGCAGCTTGGGACTAGCTACAGATACGCAGTATTTT
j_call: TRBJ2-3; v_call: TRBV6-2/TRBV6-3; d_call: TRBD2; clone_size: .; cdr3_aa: CASSRGLATDTQYF; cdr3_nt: TGTGCCAGCAGCCGCGGACTAGCGACCGATACGCAGTATTTT
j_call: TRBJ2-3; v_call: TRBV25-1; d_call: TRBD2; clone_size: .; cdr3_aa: CASRPTSGGFTDTQYF; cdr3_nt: TGTGCCAGTCGGCCTACTAGCGGGGGGTTCACAGATACGCAGTATTTT
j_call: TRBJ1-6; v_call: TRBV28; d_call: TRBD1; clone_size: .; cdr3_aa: CAGGQGRVNSPLHF; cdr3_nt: TGTGCCGGGGGACAGGGGAGAGTTAATTCACCCCTCCACTTT